The next 26 T cell receptor beta chains were all read from a single sample in a study of cytomegalovirus exposure and HLA in healthy donors. The PCR employed 60 Vbeta primers together with 13 Jbeta primers. Here immunoSEQ multiplex PCR was the method, and the copy in TCRdb shows in-frame clones only, minus some. Of some 110,000 clones listed, 70% to 80% are singletons. The sample comprised PBMCs. The receptor source for this set is a man in his fifties in good health and CMV-seropositive.

This clone has just a few counts. The chain carries TRBV18 and TRBJ1-4, with D possibly TRBD1 on 6 matching bases. Germline assignment: CDR1 KGHSH and CDR2 LQKENI. V gave up 4 bases and J gave up 6 bases, with 15 bases separating them. The CDR3 contains 15 residues. CDR3 DNA: TGTGCCAGCTCACTGGACAGAACTAAGGATGAAAAACTGTTTTTT. Encoded protein: CASSLDRTKDEKLFF.

The V call is TRBV5-4, the J call TRBJ1-1; 7 bases are shared with TRBD1. Germline V gene sequence: CDR1 SGHNT, CDR2 YYREEE (reference sequence). This CDR3 has 17 amino acids. V shed 0 bases, J shed 5 bases, and the junction held 13 bases outside the gene matches. In nucleotides, the CDR3 is TGTGCCAGCAGCTTGGAGGGGGCTATAGGTCGGCGGACTGAAGCTTTCTTT. This gives the protein CASSLEGAIGRRTEAFF.

The CDR3 DNA reads as TGTGCCAGTAGTCGAGGGGGGGATAATTCACCCCTCCACTTT. Amino acids: CASSRGGDNSPLHF. The chain has TRBV19 and TRBJ1-6; the D gene is possibly TRBD1 (6 bases). The CDR3 contains 14 residues. Trimming removed 5 bases from V and 5 bases from J, with 10 bases in between. Germline V lookup: CDR1 LNHDA, CDR2 SQIVND (reference sequence).

The chain employs TRBV13 and TRBJ1-2, with 7 bases identical to TRBD1. CDR3 length: 13 residues. Unmatched junction bases numbered 17, after V lost 8 bases and J lost 14 bases. Germline CDR1 and CDR2: PRHDT and FYEKMQ (reference sequence). CDR3 DNA: TGTGCCAGCGGTATGACACGGGGACAGTCGGCTACCTTC. Encoded protein: CASGMTRGQSATF. The full variable domain, rest sourced from reference TRBV13 and TRBJ1-2, is AAGVIQSPRHLIKEKRETATLKCYPIPRHDTVYWYQQGPGQDPQFLISFYEKMQSDKGSIPDRFSAQQFSDYHSELNMSSLELGDSALYFCASGMTRGQSATFGSGTRLTVV.

This clone was seen a single time. This chain connects TRBV2 to TRBJ2-2, with a weak D call TRBD1 (5 bases). Germline V gene lookup returns CDR1 SNHLY and CDR2 FYNNEI. This CDR3 is 13 amino acids long. The germline V and J ends were trimmed by 6 bases and 0 bases, with 5 bases remaining between them. The CDR3 DNA reads as TGTGCCAGCAGGACAGCGAACACCGGGGAGCTGTTTTTT. Its protein product is CASRTANTGELFF.

The chain uses TRBV5-4 and TRBJ2-5; TRBD1 might be the D (5 bases). V lost 6 bases and J 1 base, leaving 10 bases between the germline ends. Germline lookup yields CDR1 SGHNT and CDR2 YYREEE (reference sequence). The CDR3 spans 13 residues. The CDR3 sequence is CASKKQAQETQYF. In nucleotides, the CDR3 is TGTGCCAGCAAAAAACAGGCCCAAGAGACCCAGTACTTC.

This clone has ten or more counts. DNA of the CDR3: TGTGCCAGCAGCCGGACAGGGAGAATAGGTGGCTACACCTTC. Amino acids: CASSRTGRIGGYTF. V is TRBV5-6 and J is TRBJ1-2; TRBD1 matches 8 bases. Per the germline V gene, CDR1 is SGHDT and CDR2 is YYEEEE. This CDR3 region has 14 residues. V trimming: 4 bases; J trimming: 7 bases; junction bases outside the gene matches: 9.

This clone was observed a handful of times. The chain links TRBV7-9 to TRBJ2-5; the match to TRBD2 covers 14 bases. Germline CDR1 reads SEHNR; CDR2 reads FQNEAQ (reference sequence). V lost 2 bases and J lost 4; bases outside the gene matches: 3. The CDR3 loop spans 16 amino acids. CDR3 region: CASSLPTSGGAETQYF. As DNA, the CDR3 is TGTGCCAGCAGCTTACCGACTAGCGGGGGGGCAGAGACCCAGTACTTC.

V gene TRBV7-2 combines with J gene TRBJ2-4, with D possibly TRBD1 on 6 matching bases. The germline V gene encodes CDR1 SGHTA and CDR2 FQGNSA. The CDR3 length is 17 residues. V was cut by 2 bases and J by 0 bases, with 14 bases left in between. The CDR3 sequence: CASSLLRTEQAKNIQYF. The CDR3 nucleotides are TGTGCCAGCAGCTTATTACGGACAGAACAAGCCAAAAACATTCAGTACTTC. Supplemented by reference TRBV7-2 and TRBJ2-4, the full variable domain reads GAGVSQSPSNKVTEKGKDVELRCDPISGHTALYWYRQSLGQGLEFLIYFQGNSAPDKSGLPSDRFSAERTGGSVSTLTIQRTQQEDSAVYLCASSLLRTEQAKNIQYFGAGTRLSVL.

This chain connects TRBV28 to TRBJ1-2; 9 nucleotides line up with TRBD1. Per the germline V gene, CDR1 is MDHEN and CDR2 is SYDVKM. This CDR3 region has 15 residues. The V gene end was trimmed by 2 bases and the J gene end by 2 bases; junction bases not matched to a gene: 3. Here the CDR3 reads CASSLGGTGNYGYTF. Here the CDR3 DNA reads TGTGCCAGCAGTTTAGGTGGGACAGGGAACTATGGCTACACCTTC.

The sample holds one count of this clone. The V and J genes are TRBV30 and TRBJ1-5, with TRBD1 identical over 9 bases. V lost 3 bases to trimming and J lost 3 bases; unmatched junction nucleotides: 9. The CDR3 sequence is 16 residues long. Per germline, CDR1 GTSNPN and CDR2 SVGIG (reference sequence). As DNA, the CDR3 is TGTGCCTGGAGCTCTGGGACAGGGAAGATCAATCAGCCCCAGCATTTT. The encoded protein is CAWSSGTGKINQPQHF.

This chain uses TRBV5-5 with TRBJ1-1; perhaps TRBD1 as D (5 bases). Germline lookup yields CDR1 SGHKS and CDR2 YYEKEE (reference sequence). The V end was cut by 4 bases, the J end by 3 bases, with 25 bases between. CDR3 length equals 18 residues. CDR3 nucleotide sequence: TGTGCCAGCAGCATAACCGGGCCTCGGATAGGAGGGGACACTGAAGCTTTCTTT. As protein: CASSITGPRIGGDTEAFF.

The genes are TRBV10-2 and TRBJ1-1; unclear D gene. The CDR3 runs 15 residues. V was shortened by 3 bases and J by 6 bases, with 17 bases between the two germline ends. Germline loops: CDR1 WSHSY, CDR2 SAAADI. CDR3 sequence reads: CASSERVLSQAEAFF. CDR3 DNA: TGCGCCAGCAGTGAACGCGTCCTGAGCCAGGCTGAAGCTTTCTTT.

V is TRBV7-2 and J is TRBJ1-1; D may be TRBD1 (5 bases). The CDR3 totals 15 residues. V lost 0 bases to trimming and J lost 5 bases, with 13 bases between them. Germline V gene data show CDR1 as SGHTA and CDR2 as FQGNSA. In DNA, the CDR3 is TGTGCCAGCAGCTTAGCCAATGCAGGGAAAACTGAAGCTTTCTTT. Amino acids: CASSLANAGKTEAFF.

This chain links TRBV30 with TRBJ1-5; TRBD1 aligns across 9 bases. V trimming: 1 base; J trimming: 6 bases; junction bases outside the gene matches: 4. CDR1 and CDR2 from the germline V gene are GTSNPN and SVGIG (reference sequence). CDR3 length: 14 residues. The CDR3 is CAWSEGTGLQPQHF. CDR3 DNA sequence: TGTGCCTGGAGTGAAGGGACAGGGCTTCAGCCCCAGCATTTT.

The chain has TRBV4-2 and TRBJ2-7; D perhaps matches TRBD2 (6 bases). CDR1 is LGHNA and CDR2 is YNFKEQ in the germline V gene. Trimming took off 0 bases at V and 0 bases at J, with 9 bases between the two ends. The CDR3 extends over 15 amino acids. CDR3 bases: TGTGCCAGCAGCCAAGATTACGGGGGCTCCTACGAGCAGTACTTC. The encoded protein is CASSQDYGGSYEQYF.

This clone was counted between two and nine times. V usage is TRBV7-2 and J usage is TRBJ2-2, with 8 bases fitting TRBD1. This CDR3 is built from 14 residues. Germline V gives CDR1 SGHTA, CDR2 FQGNSA. V lost 5 bases and J lost 4; bases outside the gene matches: 3. CDR3 in amino acids: CASSRRGLTGELFF. As DNA, the CDR3 is TGTGCCAGCAGCCGCAGGGGGCTCACCGGGGAGCTGTTTTTT.

The chain couples TRBV4-2 to TRBJ2-5, with TRBD2 matching over 11 bases. The J segment lost 0 bases and the V segment lost 5 bases, leaving 11 bases of the junction unmatched. CDR1 is LGHNA, CDR2 YNFKEQ, per germline. There are 18 residues in the CDR3. The CDR3 spells CASSDAFASGGNQETQYF. The CDR3 DNA reads as TGTGCCAGCAGCGACGCCTTTGCTAGCGGGGGGAACCAAGAGACCCAGTACTTC.

This clone was observed once. The V call is TRBV4-1, the J call TRBJ1-1; 9 nucleotides match TRBD1. Trimming cost V 0 bases and J 7 bases; bases outside gene matches: 6. Germline V gene sequence: CDR1 MGHRA, CDR2 YSYEKL. The CDR3 runs to 15 residues. The CDR3 sequence is CASSQEDRGWSEAFF. CDR3 sequence (DNA): TGCGCCAGCAGCCAAGAGGACAGGGGTTGGAGTGAAGCTTTCTTT.

J is TRBJ1-2 and V is TRBV29-1; 7 bases are shared with TRBD1. Germline values: CDR1 SQVTM, CDR2 ANQGSEA. The CDR3 consists of 15 residues. V shed 3 bases and J 4 bases; nucleotides not matched to a gene: 11. The CDR3 protein is CSVDVGQLKGYGYTF. The CDR3 DNA reads TGCAGCGTTGATGTGGGACAGTTAAAAGGCTATGGCTACACCTTC.

In this sample, this clone turned up once. J is TRBJ1-1 and V is TRBV11-2, with D possibly TRBD1 on 5 matching bases. The germline V gene encodes CDR1 SGHAT and CDR2 FQNNGV. Deletions cut 5 bases from V and 5 bases from J, with 15 bases between. The CDR3 sequence is 14 residues long. CDR3 nucleotides: TGTGCCAGCAGCCTCGACGGGGCGGGGACTGAAGCTTTCTTT. This sequence encodes CASSLDGAGTEAFF.

The chain carries TRBV11-2 and TRBJ2-6; 10 bases are a match to TRBD1. V was clipped by 5 bases and J by 0 bases; unmatched bases: 7. The CDR3 covers 18 residues. CDR1 and CDR2 (germline): SGHAT, FQNNGV. The CDR3: CASSPRDRGHSGANVLTF. The CDR3 nucleotides are TGTGCCAGCAGCCCCAGGGACAGGGGACACTCTGGGGCCAACGTCCTGACTTTC. Drawing the rest from reference TRBV11-2 and TRBJ2-6, the complete variable domain is EAGVAQSPRYKIIEKRQSVAFWCNPISGHATLYWYQQILGQGPKLLIQFQNNGVVDDSQLPKDRFSAERLKGVDSTLKIQPAKLEDSAVYLCASSPRDRGHSGANVLTFGAGSRLTVL.

CDR3 protein: CASSLGTGSPPGEKLFF. For the CDR3, the DNA is TGTGCCAGCAGCTTAGGGACAGGGTCCCCACCCGGGGAAAAACTGTTTTTT. The V gene is TRBV7-9, the J gene TRBJ1-4; TRBD1 matches at 8 bases. The CDR3 has 17 amino acids. Trimming took 1 base from V and 8 from J; bases not matched to a gene: 12. Germline V gene lookup returns CDR1 SEHNR and CDR2 FQNEAQ (reference sequence).

V is TRBV6-1 and J is TRBJ1-2; 9 positions agree with TRBD1. The CDR3 loop spans 14 amino acids. V trimming: 5 bases; J trimming: 8 bases; junction bases outside the gene matches: 9. Germline V gene sequence: CDR1 MNHNS, CDR2 SASEGT. DNA of the CDR3: TGTGCCAGCAGTAAGATGACAGGGGGAGGAGGCTACACCTTC. Its translation: CASSKMTGGGGYTF.

The J gene is TRBJ1-4, the V gene TRBV5-1; D is possibly TRBD1 (6 bases). Per germline, CDR1 SGHRS and CDR2 YFSETQ. This CDR3 has 15 residues. V shed 4 bases and J shed 3 bases, with 13 bases lying between them. The CDR3 nucleotides read TGCGCCAGCAGCGATGTACAGGGATCTAATGAAAAACTGTTTTTT. It encodes CASSDVQGSNEKLFF.

The chain employs TRBV27 and TRBJ1-2, with TRBD1 matching 7 bases. Germline values: CDR1 MNHEY, CDR2 SMNVEV (reference sequence). V gave up 4 bases and J gave up 7 bases; unmatched junction bases: 9. The CDR3 covers 14 residues. The CDR3 here is CASSYNRDSSGYTF. CDR3 DNA sequence: TGTGCCAGCAGTTATAACCGGGACAGCTCTGGCTACACCTTC.